By proportion, the clone carrying this TCR beta chain is medium-sized. The antigen is undetermined. All patients were treatment-naive before thyroid surgery. Per the original methods: The study's classifier, a distant-metastasis tool for papillary thyroid cancer, was built using CDR3 differences across clinicopathological groups. TCRdb ran MiXCR on the PCR reads. The V and J calls here are based on TCRdb, not the publication. The sample holds 25,000 to 30,000 clones; 25% to 30% are singletons and the top ten take approximately 6%. The junction had 7 bases not matched to a gene; V was cut back by 7 bases and J by 8 bases. The CDR3 runs to 13 residues. Germline V CDR1 and CDR2: MNHNS, SASEGT. The sample originates from a study of metastatic and nonmetastatic thyroid tumors. Across the whole study: Repertoires from malignant and benign thyroid patients were compared across blood and tumor or nodule tissue.

Study outcomes and limitations: Within blood and tumor, benign nodules reportedly had significantly lower TCR beta diversity than malignant thyroid tumors did.

The J gene is TRBJ1-2, the V gene TRBV6-1; 10 bases are shared with TRBD1. Sequencing input: blood. This receptor was obtained from a female donor with papillary thyroid cancer or a benign thyroid nodule (not recorded which). Some clones in this sample may be carry-over from other donors' samples. In nucleotides, the CDR3 is TGTGCCAGCACCCTTGGGGACAGGGGCGGCTACACCTTC. Protein sequence: CASTLGDRGGYTF.